The source of this T cell receptor (beta chain) is a study of response to subunit inactivated influenza vaccine (dated by TCRdb to 2016 to 2019). As for the study more broadly: Deep quantitative profiling of the T cell receptor repertoire was used in the study to follow responses to a trivalent subunit inactivated influenza vaccine.

The paper's findings and limits, for the study overall: The authors suggested that each seasonal influenza vaccination may recruit only a limited number of new T cells.

Libraries were built with RT-PCR. Instrument used: Illumina HiSeq 2500. The public reads were reprocessed in TCRdb via fastp at Q25 and MiXCR, keeping in-frame beta chains. Each CDR3 protein appears once, grouped with its most common genes and DNA. The sample data list more than 500,000 distinct CDR3 sequences, and 11% of these were observed just once. 11% of the sample belongs to the ten largest clones. CDR1 SGHRS and CDR2 YFSETQ are derived from the germline V gene. The germline ends are 14 bases apart after V is trimmed by 2 bases and J by 4 bases. The CDR3 contains 15 residues, cysteine and phenylalanine counted. Only CDR3 DNA is held: 45 bases, read in frame from base 1. This clonotype was seen a few times. The target of this receptor is not known. No much larger clone is present one base from it, and per-base qualities are unavailable. These records were also assigned to another study, of T cells expressing NK-cell markers. Looking at the second paper: The TCR beta cDNA libraries were made using 5'RACE template switching, a step that added both a universal primer site and unique molecular identifiers. About eight donors provided sorted CD3+CD56+NKG2C+, CD3+CD56+NKG2C- and CD3+CD56-NKG2C+ T-cell subsets, whose TCR beta-chain repertoires were profiled. Of the eight sequenced donors, seven were found to be HCMV-seropositive and one was found to be HCMV-seronegative. In several experiments an anti-gammadeltaTCR antibody was added to restrict sorting to alphabetaTCR-expressing T cells. In six donors, the dominant CD3+CD56+NKG2C+ clonotypes were found to rank among the top 10 CD8+ clonotypes and to make up about 1.0-7.0% of CD8+ T cells. Those dominant clonotypes were again the most abundant among CD3+CD56-NKG2C+ cells in a handful of donors, at roughly 25-65%. Whether the expanded NKG2C-expressing T cell clones were specific for HCMV antigens was left unclear. Randomly selected healthy volunteers, three men and five women, were used as the eight sequenced donors. HCMV-specific IgG was detected in serum with a commercial ELISA kit to determine HCMV serostatus. Peripheral blood mononuclear cells were isolated from blood by Ficoll density gradient centrifugation. Bulk peripheral blood T-cell repertoires were additionally sequenced from unsorted PBMC for several donors. Synthesis of cDNA was primed from the TCR beta constant segment and was followed by two consecutive PCR amplification steps. Libraries were sequenced as 2 x 150 bp reads on Illumina HiSeq 2000/2500, MiSeq or NextSeq. MIGEC was used to demultiplex reads and group the reads by UMI, and MiTCR was used to assemble and quantify clonotypes. To remove erroneous sequences, TCR cDNA sequences were retained only when supported by two or more reads. The tcR package was used for downstream repertoire analysis, with clonotypes matched between fractions based on CDR3 nucleotide sequence plus V segment. VDJmatch was used to annotate antigen specificity against VDJdb, with one amino acid substitution allowed in CDR3.

The chain was built from TRBV5-1 and TRBJ2-3, with a weak D call of TRBD1 (6 bases match). This TCR came from a man aged 45-65 years who received an inactivated influenza vaccine. Donor details come from another sample of the same person, matched by shared clones. The source was PBMCs from blood, collected on the day of vaccination. This receptor has the CDR3 CASSLRGGRPDTQYF. The DNA sequence is TGCGCCAGCAGCTTAAGAGGGGGAAGGCCAGATACGCAGTATTTT.